Listed below are T cell receptor beta chains from one sample, sequenced in a study of T cell repertoires in cytomegalovirus infection. TCRdb reprocessed the reads with MiXCR, giving one entry per CDR3 protein. Found here are approximately 500,000 distinct CDR3 sequences, approximately 16% of them singletons; the top ten hold 24%. The material sequenced was CD8+ T cells from PBMCs. The receptor set was obtained from a human donor in good health (CMV status not recorded). Some clones in this sample may be carry-over from other donors' samples. CDR3s include the opening cysteine and the closing phenylalanine or tryptophan. Fields, in order: J gene, D gene, clone size, V gene, CDR3 DNA, CDR3 protein. D genes are given only for firm matches. The listing skips clone size in some rows; elsewhere it reads once, few, many or a size class.

j_call: TRBJ1-1
d_call: -
clone_size: many
v_call: TRBV28
cdr3_nt: TGTGCCAGCAGTTTCCGACAGGAAAAGAACACTGAAGCTTTCTTT
cdr3_aa: CASSFRQEKNTEAFF

j_call: TRBJ1-2
d_call: TRBD1
clone_size: -
v_call: TRBV28
cdr3_nt: TGTGCCAGCAGTATATCGGACAGGAACTATGGCTACACCTTC
cdr3_aa: CASSISDRNYGYTF

j_call: TRBJ1-5
d_call: -
clone_size: few
v_call: TRBV6-6
cdr3_nt: TGTGCCAGCAGTTTGGGACACCTCAATCAGCCCCAGCATTTT
cdr3_aa: CASSLGHLNQPQHF

j_call: TRBJ1-1
d_call: TRBD1
clone_size: many
v_call: TRBV12-3/TRBV12-4
cdr3_nt: TGTGCCAGCAGCTCGGGGACAGGGGGCACTGAAGCTTTCTTT
cdr3_aa: CASSSGTGGTEAFF

j_call: TRBJ1-1
d_call: TRBD1
clone_size: many
v_call: TRBV12-3/TRBV12-4
cdr3_nt: TGTGCCAGCAGTACAGGGGGCGATACTGAAGCTTTCTTT
cdr3_aa: CASSTGGDTEAFF

j_call: TRBJ1-6
d_call: -
clone_size: -
v_call: TRBV20-1
cdr3_nt: TGCAGTGCTCTAACCGGACGGCGGAATTCACCCCTCCACTTT
cdr3_aa: CSALTGRRNSPLHF

j_call: TRBJ2-1
d_call: TRBD2
clone_size: many
v_call: TRBV28
cdr3_nt: TGTGCCAGCAGTTTGCCTAGCGGTTTTTCCTACAATGAGCAGTTCTTC
cdr3_aa: CASSLPSGFSYNEQFF

j_call: TRBJ2-7
d_call: TRBD1
clone_size: -
v_call: TRBV27
cdr3_nt: TGTGCCAGCAGTAGCAAGACAGGGCGAACCTACGAGCAGTACTTC
cdr3_aa: CASSSKTGRTYEQYF

j_call: TRBJ2-7
d_call: TRBD1
clone_size: few
v_call: TRBV11-2
cdr3_nt: TGTGCCAGCAGCTTAGGGACAGGGACGAACGAGCAGTACTTC
cdr3_aa: CASSLGTGTNEQYF

j_call: TRBJ2-2
d_call: TRBD2
clone_size: many
v_call: TRBV7-3
cdr3_nt: TGTGCCAGCAGCTTCAGCGGGAACGGGGTCGGGGAGCTGTTTTTT
cdr3_aa: CASSFSGNGVGELFF

j_call: TRBJ1-1
d_call: TRBD1
clone_size: many
v_call: TRBV6-1
cdr3_nt: TGTGCCAGCAGTTCCCCCGGGACAGGGGACACTGAAGCTTTCTTT
cdr3_aa: CASSSPGTGDTEAFF

j_call: TRBJ2-2
d_call: TRBD1
clone_size: -
v_call: TRBV7-3
cdr3_nt: TGTGCCAGCAGCTCCACAGGGGGGTTGGTCACCGGGCAGCTGTTTTTT
cdr3_aa: CASSSTGGLVTGQLFF

j_call: TRBJ2-1
d_call: -
clone_size: many
v_call: TRBV28
cdr3_nt: TGTGCCAGCAAGACGGTATACGGTGAGCAGTTCTTC
cdr3_aa: CASKTVYGEQFF

j_call: TRBJ1-5
d_call: -
clone_size: -
v_call: TRBV9
cdr3_nt: TGTGCCAGCAGCGTAGAAGTTCGGGAGAGGGGCAATCAGCCCCAGCATTTT
cdr3_aa: CASSVEVRERGNQPQHF

j_call: TRBJ2-7
d_call: TRBD1
clone_size: -
v_call: TRBV19
cdr3_nt: TGTGCCAGTAGTCCTGACAGGGAACGGGGTTCCTACGAGCAGTACTTC
cdr3_aa: CASSPDRERGSYEQYF

j_call: TRBJ2-2
d_call: TRBD2
clone_size: many
v_call: TRBV7-9
cdr3_nt: TGTGCCAGCAGCCCTACCATAAGCGGGAGTACCACCGGGGAGCTGTTTTTT
cdr3_aa: CASSPTISGSTTGELFF

j_call: TRBJ2-5
d_call: -
clone_size: many
v_call: TRBV7-9
cdr3_nt: TGTGCCAGCAGCTCAACGGGCGGGGGCGGACAAGAGACCCAGTACTTC
cdr3_aa: CASSSTGGGGQETQYF

j_call: TRBJ2-7
d_call: -
clone_size: -
v_call: TRBV5-1
cdr3_nt: TGCGCCAGCAGCTTGGGACTGGTCGCCGAGGGCAGGGCATCCTACGAGCAGTACTTC
cdr3_aa: CASSLGLVAEGRASYEQYF

j_call: TRBJ2-2
d_call: -
clone_size: many
v_call: TRBV7-9
cdr3_nt: TGTGCCAGCAGCTTAAGGGGCTCGAACACCGGGGAGCTGTTTTTT
cdr3_aa: CASSLRGSNTGELFF

j_call: TRBJ2-5
d_call: TRBD2
clone_size: -
v_call: TRBV19
cdr3_nt: TGTGCCAGTAGAAGCGGGAGGGCTGAGACCCAGTACTTC
cdr3_aa: CASRSGRAETQYF

j_call: TRBJ1-4
d_call: -
clone_size: many
v_call: TRBV28
cdr3_nt: TGTGCCAGCAGTACACTGGACAGCACTAATGAAAAACTGTTTTTT
cdr3_aa: CASSTLDSTNEKLFF

j_call: TRBJ2-6
d_call: TRBD1
clone_size: many
v_call: TRBV7-9
cdr3_nt: TGTGCCAGCAGCCGGGACAGCGTGGAAGGGGCCAACGTCCTGACTTTC
cdr3_aa: CASSRDSVEGANVLTF

j_call: TRBJ2-1
d_call: -
clone_size: many
v_call: TRBV7-6
cdr3_nt: TGTGCCAGCAGCTTGGGTCCCCAGGGATCGAGCTCCTACAATGAGCAGTTCTTC
cdr3_aa: CASSLGPQGSSSYNEQFF

j_call: TRBJ2-1
d_call: -
clone_size: few
v_call: TRBV11-2
cdr3_nt: TGTGCCAGCAGCTTAAAAGGCCACAATGAGCAGTTCTTC
cdr3_aa: CASSLKGHNEQFF

j_call: TRBJ2-2
d_call: -
clone_size: few
v_call: TRBV5-6
cdr3_nt: TGTGCCAGCAGCTTGGAAGGGACACTCACCGGGGAGCTGTTTTTT
cdr3_aa: CASSLEGTLTGELFF

j_call: TRBJ2-7
d_call: -
clone_size: few
v_call: TRBV28
cdr3_nt: TGTGCCATTAGCATTGAGGCGGACGAGCAGTACTTC
cdr3_aa: CAISIEADEQYF

j_call: TRBJ1-3
d_call: -
clone_size: few
v_call: TRBV7-9
cdr3_nt: TGTGCCAGCAGCGACACGCTCCCCTCTGGAAACACCATATATTTT
cdr3_aa: CASSDTLPSGNTIYF

j_call: TRBJ2-1
d_call: TRBD2
clone_size: -
v_call: TRBV6-1
cdr3_nt: TGTGCCAGCAGTGAGGACCCCAGGGCAGCGGGGCTGGACAATGAGCAGTTCTTC
cdr3_aa: CASSEDPRAAGLDNEQFF

j_call: TRBJ2-2
d_call: -
clone_size: many
v_call: TRBV12-3/TRBV12-4
cdr3_nt: TGTGCCAGCAGTTTAGGTCAGGCAGGCACCGGGGAGCTGTTTTTT
cdr3_aa: CASSLGQAGTGELFF

j_call: TRBJ2-7
d_call: -
clone_size: few
v_call: TRBV6-6
cdr3_nt: TGTGCCAGCAGTTACCGGTCCGCCTCATACTCCTACGAGCAGTACTTC
cdr3_aa: CASSYRSASYSYEQYF

j_call: TRBJ1-1
d_call: -
clone_size: few
v_call: TRBV3-1
cdr3_nt: TGTGCCAGCAGCCAAGTAACCGGGTCGGGGGACACTGAAGCTTTCTTT
cdr3_aa: CASSQVTGSGDTEAFF

j_call: TRBJ2-1
d_call: TRBD2
clone_size: -
v_call: TRBV19
cdr3_nt: TGTGCCAGTAGTCCGACACTAGCGGGGGACTCCTACAATGAGCAGTTCTTC
cdr3_aa: CASSPTLAGDSYNEQFF

j_call: TRBJ1-1
d_call: -
clone_size: -
v_call: TRBV19
cdr3_nt: TGTGCCAGTAGTTCACTTAGACGGGGGATGAACACTGAAGCTTTCTTT
cdr3_aa: CASSSLRRGMNTEAFF

j_call: TRBJ2-2
d_call: TRBD1
clone_size: once
v_call: TRBV6-1
cdr3_nt: TGTGCCAGCAGTGGACGGACAGGGGGGTTTCCCGGGGAGCTGTTTTTT
cdr3_aa: CASSGRTGGFPGELFF

j_call: TRBJ1-2
d_call: -
clone_size: few
v_call: TRBV29-1
cdr3_nt: TGCAGCGTTCCGGGGACGGAGGGCTACACCTTC
cdr3_aa: CSVPGTEGYTF

j_call: TRBJ2-2
d_call: -
clone_size: many
v_call: TRBV6-1
cdr3_nt: TGTGCCAGCAGTGGGCCGTCGGGGGCGACCGGGGAGCTGTTTTTT
cdr3_aa: CASSGPSGATGELFF

j_call: TRBJ1-2
d_call: TRBD1
clone_size: many
v_call: TRBV7-8
cdr3_nt: TGTGCCAGCAGCCCTAGGGGGCGCGGCTATGGCTACACCTTC
cdr3_aa: CASSPRGRGYGYTF

j_call: TRBJ1-5
d_call: -
clone_size: many
v_call: TRBV4-2
cdr3_nt: TGTGCCAGCAGCCAAGACAGAAATAGCAATCAGCCCCAGCATTTT
cdr3_aa: CASSQDRNSNQPQHF